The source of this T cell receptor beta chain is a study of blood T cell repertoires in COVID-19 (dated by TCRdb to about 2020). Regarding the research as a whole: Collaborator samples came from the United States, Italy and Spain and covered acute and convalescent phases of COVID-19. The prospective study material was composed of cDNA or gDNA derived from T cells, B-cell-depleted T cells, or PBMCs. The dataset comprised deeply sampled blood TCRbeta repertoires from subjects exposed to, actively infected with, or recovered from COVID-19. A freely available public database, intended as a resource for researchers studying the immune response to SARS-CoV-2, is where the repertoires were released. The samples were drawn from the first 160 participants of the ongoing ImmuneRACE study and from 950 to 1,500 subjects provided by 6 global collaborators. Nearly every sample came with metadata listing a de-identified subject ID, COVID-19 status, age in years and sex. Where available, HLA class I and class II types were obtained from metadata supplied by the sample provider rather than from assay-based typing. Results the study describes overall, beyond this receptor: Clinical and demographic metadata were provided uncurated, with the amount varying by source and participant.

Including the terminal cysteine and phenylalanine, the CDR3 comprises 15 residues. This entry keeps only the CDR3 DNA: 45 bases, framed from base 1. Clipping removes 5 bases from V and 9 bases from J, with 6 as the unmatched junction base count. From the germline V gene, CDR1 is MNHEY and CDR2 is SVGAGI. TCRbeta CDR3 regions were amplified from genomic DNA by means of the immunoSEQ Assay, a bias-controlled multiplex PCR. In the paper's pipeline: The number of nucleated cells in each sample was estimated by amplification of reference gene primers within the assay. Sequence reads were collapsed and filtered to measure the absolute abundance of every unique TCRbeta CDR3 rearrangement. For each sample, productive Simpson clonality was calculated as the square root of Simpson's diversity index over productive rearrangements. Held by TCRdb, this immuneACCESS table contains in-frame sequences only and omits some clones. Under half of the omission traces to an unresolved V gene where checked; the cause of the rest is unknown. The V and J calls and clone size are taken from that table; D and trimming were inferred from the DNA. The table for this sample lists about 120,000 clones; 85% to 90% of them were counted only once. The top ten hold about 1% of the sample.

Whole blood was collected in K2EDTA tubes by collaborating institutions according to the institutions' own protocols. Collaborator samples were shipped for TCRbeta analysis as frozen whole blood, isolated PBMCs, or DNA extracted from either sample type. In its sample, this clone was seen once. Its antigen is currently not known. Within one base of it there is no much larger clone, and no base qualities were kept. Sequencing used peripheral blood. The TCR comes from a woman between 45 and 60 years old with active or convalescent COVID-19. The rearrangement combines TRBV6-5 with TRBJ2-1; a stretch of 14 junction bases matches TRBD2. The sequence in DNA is TGTGCCAGCAGTCCGGGACTAGCGGGAGAACGTGAGCAGTTCTTC. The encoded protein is CASSPGLAGEREQFF.